The 2 T cell receptor beta chains presented below share a single source sample, sequenced in a study of cytotoxic CD8 clonotypes in ibrutinib-treated CLL. Assay used: immunoSEQ multiplex PCR; TCRdb lists only in-frame clones, some missing. The sample records hundreds of thousands of clones, around 70% being singletons. This material consisted of PBMCs, taken after 24 months of ibrutinib treatment. These receptors were obtained from a human donor with chronic lymphocytic leukemia.

The chain uses TRBV9 and TRBJ1-5; D not certain. Germline CDR1 is SGDLS and CDR2 is YYNGEE. The CDR3 is 14 amino acids. Trimming shortened V by 4 bases and J by 6 bases, and 14 bases separated the two germline ends. The DNA for the CDR3 is TGTGCCAGCAGCCCGCACCCGGGAGGTCAGCCCCAGCATTTT. It codes for CASSPHPGGQPQHF.

This clone came up once. This chain connects TRBV11-3 to TRBJ2-3; D is uncertain. V was cut by 5 bases and J by 1 base, with 7 bases left in between. The CDR3 sequence is 13 residues long. Germline V gene lookup returns CDR1 SGHNT and CDR2 YENEEA. In DNA, the CDR3 is TGTGCCAGCAGCCCCTTTGGCACAGATACGCAGTATTTT. It encodes CASSPFGTDTQYF.